The 21 T cell receptor beta chains below were found in one sample sequenced in a study of T cells in Graves' hyperthyroidism and ophthalmopathy. Using RNA transcripts as the source, TCR beta CDR3 regions were amplified. Researchers ran a first-round RT-PCR on the TCR CDR3 using the HTBI primer set. MiXCR, run by TCRdb on the multiplex PCR reads, gives a single entry per CDR3 protein. The sample has roughly 800,000 distinct CDR3 sequences, 38% seen once. What was sequenced was blood. Receptor source: a man between 18 and 35 years old with Graves' hyperthyroidism.

This clonotype was detected only a few times. The rearrangement joins TRBV7-3 to TRBJ2-5; D tentatively fits TRBD1 or TRBD2 (5 bases each). Trimming left V 5 bases short and J 4 bases short, with 17 bases between. CDR3 length: 15 residues. Looked up from germline, CDR1 is SGHTA and CDR2 is FQGTGA. Written as DNA, the CDR3 is TGTGCCAGCAGCGAATACCCCGGGACGGTAGAGACCCAGTACTTC. It is translated as CASSEYPGTVETQYF.

On this clonotype itself: This may be a read error: a much more frequent sequence differs by one nucleotide. The CDR3 DNA follows: TGTGCCACCAGCACCGGCGTGGATCGGGGGCGAGTCACTGAAGCTTTCTTT. Its protein product is CATSTGVDRGRVTEAFF. The V and J genes are TRBV15 and TRBJ1-1, with D possibly being TRBD1 (6 bases). This CDR3 has 17 amino acids. V lost 4 bases to trimming and J lost 4 bases, with 22 bases between them. The germline CDR1 and CDR2 sequences are LNHNV and YYDKDF (reference sequence).

This clonotype was seen at least ten times. The chain links TRBV10-2 to TRBJ2-5, with 9 positions matching TRBD2. The V gene end was trimmed by 6 bases and the J gene end by 0 bases; junction bases not matched to a gene: 5. The CDR3 is 15 amino acids. From germline, CDR1 is WSHSY and CDR2 SAAADI. Written as DNA, the CDR3 is TGCGCCAGCAGATTAGCGGGGGAGTACCAAGAGACCCAGTACTTC. It encodes CASRLAGEYQETQYF.

This sequence joins TRBV9 and TRBJ2-5, with D perhaps TRBD1 or TRBD2 (6 bases each). Germline V gene lookup returns CDR1 SGDLS and CDR2 YYNGEE. The CDR3 sequence is 14 residues long. Trimming stripped 1 base from V and 5 bases from J, with 12 bases between. CDR3 nucleotide sequence: TGTGCCAGCAGCGTATCCAGGGGAGGTGAGACCCAGTACTTC. This sequence encodes CASSVSRGGETQYF.

V is TRBV7-6 and J is TRBJ1-2; D uncertain. The CDR3 contains 10 residues. V was trimmed by 11 bases and J by 3 bases, leaving 7 bases between them. CDR1 and CDR2 from the germline V gene are SGHVS and FNYEAQ. CDR3 DNA sequence: TGTGCCCTGCCGGACTATGGCTACACCTTC. Its protein is CALPDYGYTF.

The V and J genes are TRBV7-2 and TRBJ2-5; D is possibly TRBD1 (5 bases). The CDR3 is 15 residues long. The ends were cut back, 6 bases at V and 3 bases at J, with 17 bases in the middle. CDR1 and CDR2 (germline): SGHTA, FQGNSA. The CDR3 region is CASSFPGRSEETQYF. CDR3 DNA: TGTGCCAGCAGTTTTCCAGGGCGGTCGGAAGAGACCCAGTACTTC.

This chain links TRBV20-1 with TRBJ2-2, with 13 bases fitting TRBD2. This CDR3 contains 16 residues. Germline CDR1 is DFQATT and CDR2 is SNEGSKA (reference sequence). Trimming took 3 bases from V and 5 from J; bases not matched to a gene: 6. CDR3 in amino acids: CSARGGTSGTTGELFF. In DNA form, the CDR3 reads TGCAGTGCTAGGGGGGGGACTAGCGGGACTACCGGGGAGCTGTTTTTT.

For this clonotype: Germline and junction disagree at one end, which may indicate a read error. This chain joins TRBV7-9 and TRBJ2-5; 8 bases are shared with TRBD1. This CDR3 has 19 residues. CDR1 SEHNR and CDR2 FQNEAQ come from the germline V gene (reference sequence). The CDR3 is CASSQEIPPTWTGRQTQYF. The CDR3 DNA is TGCGCCAGCAGCCAAGAAATCCCCCCGACTTGGACAGGGAGGCAGACCCAGTACTTC.

This rearrangement joins TRBV5-1 to TRBJ1-1, with D maybe TRBD1 (5 bases). V was shortened by 4 bases and J by 5 bases, with 18 bases between the two germline ends. The CDR3 is 15 amino acids. CDR1 is SGHRS, CDR2 YFSETQ, per germline. CDR3 DNA: TGCGCCAGCAGCCCGGTTTCGGGGGGGACGACTGAAGCTTTCTTT. Protein product: CASSPVSGGTTEAFF.

This clonotype was seen more than once but under ten times. This rearrangement joins TRBV19 to TRBJ1-5; no firm D call. V dropped 3 bases and J dropped 6 bases, with 15 bases sitting between them. Per germline, CDR1 LNHDA and CDR2 SQIVND (reference sequence). CDR3 size: 15 residues. CDR3 nucleotides: TGTGCCAGTAGTATTAGTAAGGTCGGGAGTCAGCCCCAGCATTTT. Its protein product is CASSISKVGSQPQHF.

This clonotype has more than one count but fewer than ten. The rearrangement links TRBV6-1 to TRBJ2-2; D unresolved. CDR3 length: 13 residues. The V end lost 5 bases, the J end lost 8 bases, and 12 bases lay between the germline ends. Per germline, CDR1 MNHNS and CDR2 SASEGT. CDR3 protein: CASSYHRAGELFF. Written as DNA, the CDR3 is TGTGCCAGCAGTTACCATAGGGCAGGGGAGCTGTTTTTT.

This clonotype was seen more than once but under ten times. In DNA, the CDR3 is TGCGCCAGCAGCCAAGAGGGAGGGTCGGATCAGCCCCAGCATTTT. Translated: CASSQEGGSDQPQHF. The chain carries TRBV4-1 and TRBJ1-5; D gene ambiguous. V was pared by 0 bases and J by 5 bases, with 11 bases between. The CDR3 totals 15 residues. Germline lookup yields CDR1 MGHRA and CDR2 YSYEKL.

The V and J genes are TRBV11-3 and TRBJ1-4, with a weak D call TRBD1 (6 bases). CDR1 is SGHNT and CDR2 is YENEEA in the germline V gene. V was trimmed by 1 base and J by 7 bases, leaving 16 bases between them. The CDR3 is 16 amino acids. The CDR3 here is CASSLGTGGAGEKLFF. In DNA, the CDR3 is TGTGCCAGCAGCTTAGGAACGGGGGGCGCGGGTGAAAAACTGTTTTTT.

The V gene is TRBV4-3, the J gene TRBJ1-1; tentative D call: TRBD1 (5 bases). Germline CDR1 and CDR2: LGHNA and YSLEER. Trimming shortened V by 1 base and J by 3 bases, and 15 bases separated the two germline ends. The CDR3 consists of 16 residues. CDR3 nucleotide sequence: TGCGCCAGCAGCCAAGGTCTTGAGGGGCGTTACACTGAAGCTTTCTTT. Translation: CASSQGLEGRYTEAFF.

As regards this clonotype: At one of its ends the junction is not consistent with the germline gene, which may arise from a read error. The chain recombines TRBV7-9 with TRBJ2-5; 7 bases are shared with TRBD1. Per germline, CDR1 SEHNR and CDR2 FQNEAQ (reference sequence). This CDR3 has 15 amino acids. The CDR3 DNA is TGCGCCAGCAGCCCCCTGGGCCCAGGGGGAGAGACCCAGTACTTC. It yields the protein CASSPLGPGGETQYF.

This clonotype was picked up many times. The chain combines TRBV29-1 with TRBJ2-7; D possibly corresponds to TRBD1 (6 bases). The CDR3 totals 11 residues. CDR1 and CDR2 (germline): SQVTM, ANQGSEA. Trimming removed 7 bases at V and 3 bases at J, with 10 bases between. CDR3 region: CSAGQIYEQYF. The CDR3 bases are TGCAGCGCGGGACAAATCTACGAGCAGTACTTC.

The J gene is TRBJ2-7, the V gene TRBV10-2, with 9 bases that match TRBD2. The V segment lost 4 bases and the J segment 1 base; nucleotides outside the gene matches: 5. CDR3 length equals 15 residues. CDR1 is WSHSY, CDR2 SAAADI, per germline. The CDR3 region is CASSASSGGSYEQYF. As DNA, the CDR3 is TGCGCCAGCAGTGCCTCCAGCGGGGGGTCCTACGAGCAGTACTTC.

Ten or more counts support this clonotype. This rearrangement joins TRBV20-1 to TRBJ2-5, with D perhaps matching TRBD2 (6 bases). Between the trimmed V and J ends, which lost 6 bases and 5 bases, there was a span of 16 bases. Germline V CDR1 and CDR2: DFQATT, SNEGSKA (reference sequence). The CDR3 is made up of 13 amino acids. The CDR3 region has the DNA TGCAGTGCCGGAGCACTAGCTAGGGAGACCCAGTACTTC. It codes for CSAGALARETQYF.

This chain uses TRBV12-3 or TRBV12-4 with TRBJ2-7; 7 positions match TRBD1. The CDR3 sequence is 14 residues long. J was trimmed by 5 bases and V by 4 bases; bases with no gene match: 8. CDR3 sequence (DNA): TGTGCCAGCAGTTACAGGGGCCCGGGCGACGAGCAGTACTTC. Protein: CASSYRGPGDEQYF.

At least ten counts were recorded for this clonotype. The chain joins TRBV29-1 to TRBJ1-1; D not certain. The CDR3 consists of 13 residues. Germline lookup yields CDR1 SQVTM and CDR2 ANQGSEA. Trimming took off 4 bases at V and 2 bases at J, with 11 bases between the two ends. The CDR3 loop reads CSVVEHLNTEAFF. CDR3 nucleotides: TGCAGCGTTGTAGAGCACCTTAACACTGAAGCTTTCTTT.

The table lists this clonotype with many counts. The chain links TRBV2 to TRBJ2-2, with 7 nucleotides matching TRBD2. Germline V CDR1 and CDR2: SNHLY, FYNNEI. The CDR3 consists of 14 residues. The junction had 3 bases not matched to a gene; V was cut back by 7 bases and J by 1 base. The CDR3 DNA is TGTGCCAGCAAAAAGCGGGAGAACACCGGGGAGCTGTTTTTT. This encodes CASKKRENTGELFF.